Following are 20 T cell receptor beta chains from one sample sequenced in a study of shared clonotypes between healthy human individuals. Clones were read by immunoSEQ multiplex PCR, and TCRdb kept only the in-frame ones, dropping some. The top ten clones hold roughly 13% of a sample with about 480,000 clones, about four fifths of them seen once. The sequencing input was PBMCs. These receptors were taken from a middle-aged woman in good health. Some clones in this sample may be carry-over from other donors' samples.

The chain recombines TRBV11-2 with TRBJ2-1, with 10 nucleotides matching TRBD1. Germline CDR1 and CDR2: SGHAT and FQNNGV. Germline trimming cut 3 bases from V and 1 base from J; bases unmatched to any gene: 0. The CDR3 is made up of 15 amino acids. The CDR3 coding sequence is TGTGCCAGCAGCTTGGGACAGGGGTCCTACAATGAGCAGTTCTTC. Translated: CASSLGQGSYNEQFF.

The CDR3 loop reads CATNRGRGETQYF. CDR3 DNA: TGTGCCACCAACAGGGGGCGCGGAGAGACCCAGTACTTC. The chain couples TRBV15 to TRBJ2-5, with TRBD1 matching 9 bases. Germline CDR1 is LNHNV and CDR2 is YYDKDF (reference sequence). The CDR3 covers 13 residues. The V gene end was trimmed by 7 bases and the J gene end by 4 bases; junction bases not matched to a gene: 4. The full variable domain, with the rest looked up from reference TRBV15 and TRBJ2-5, is DAMVIQNPRYQVTQFGKPVTLSCSQTLNHNVMYWYQQKSSQAPKLLFHYYDKDFNNEADTPDNFQSRRPNTSFCFLDIRSPGLGDTAMYLCATNRGRGETQYFGPGTRLLVL.

V is TRBV15 and J is TRBJ2-5; TRBD1 matches at 7 bases. The CDR3 contains 14 residues. V trimming: 3 bases; J trimming: 2 bases; junction bases outside the gene matches: 3. Germline CDR1 and CDR2: LNHNV and YYDKDF (reference sequence). The DNA of the CDR3 is TGTGCCACCAGCAGGGGCAGGGGGCAAGAGACCCAGTACTTC. It codes for CATSRGRGQETQYF.

The chain links TRBV30 to TRBJ2-1; the match to TRBD2 covers 10 bases. The CDR3 sequence is 14 residues long. Germline CDR1 reads GTSNPN; CDR2 reads SVGIG (reference sequence). Germline trimming cut 0 bases from V and 6 bases from J; bases unmatched to any gene: 2. The CDR3, as DNA: TGTGCCTGGAGTGTACTAGCGGGAACCAATGAGCAGTTCTTC. This translates into CAWSVLAGTNEQFF.

As to this clone: The conserved final phenylalanine or tryptophan is absent from the CDR3, which likely points to a read error. The DNA is left out, because the CDR3 cannot be placed on it with certainty; the CDR3 is given as TCRdb lists it. This chain links TRBV11-2 with TRBJ2-3; the table assigns TRBD2, which was not confirmed against the DNA. The CDR3 has 14 amino acids, counting both end residues. Germline CDR1 reads SGHAT; CDR2 reads FQNNGV. The CDR3 loop is CASSLGGGVIAGGI.

There are a few counts of this clone. V and J are TRBV5-5 and TRBJ2-1, with 11 bases identical to TRBD1. This CDR3 spans 15 amino acids. The V gene end was trimmed by 3 bases and the J gene end by 5 bases; junction bases not matched to a gene: 4. Per germline, CDR1 SGHKS and CDR2 YYEKEE (reference sequence). The CDR3 region is CASSSPDRGHNEQFF. CDR3 DNA sequence: TGTGCCAGCAGCTCCCCGGACAGGGGGCACAATGAGCAGTTCTTC.

This clone was found once. J is TRBJ2-7 and V is TRBV7-2; maybe TRBD2 (5 bases). The CDR3 is 13 amino acids. V was shortened by 4 bases and J by 7 bases, with 14 bases between the two germline ends. Per the germline V gene, CDR1 is SGHTA and CDR2 is FQGNSA. CDR3 sequence (DNA): TGTGCCAGCAGCTCCGGATCCGGAGGAGAGCAGTACTTC. Encoded protein: CASSSGSGGEQYF.

A few counts support this clone. The chain employs TRBV7-3 and TRBJ2-7; D assignment may be TRBD1 or TRBD2 (5 bases each). From germline, CDR1 is SGHTA and CDR2 FQGTGA. Trimming removed 2 bases from V and 4 bases from J, with 9 bases in between. The CDR3 runs to 13 residues. The CDR3 DNA reads TGTGCCAGCAGCTTAGGGACGCCTTACGAGCAGTACTTC. Its translation is CASSLGTPYEQYF. Supplemented by reference TRBV7-3 and TRBJ2-7, the full variable domain reads GAGVSQTPSNKVTEKGKYVELRCDPISGHTALYWYRQSLGQGPEFLIYFQGTGAADDSGLPNDRFFAVRPEGSVSTLKIQRTERGDSAVYLCASSLGTPYEQYFGPGTRLTVT.

This chain connects TRBV7-8 to TRBJ1-1; possible D gene TRBD1, 5 bases. V shed 1 base and J shed 3 bases, with 15 bases lying between them. Germline CDR1 and CDR2: SGHVS and FQNEAQ. This CDR3 spans 16 amino acids. The CDR3 sequence is CASSLGASGRDTEAFF. The DNA for the CDR3 is TGTGCCAGCAGCTTAGGTGCTTCGGGGCGCGACACTGAAGCTTTCTTT.

The chain employs TRBV5-1 and TRBJ2-7; D is perhaps TRBD2 (5 bases). V lost 4 bases to trimming and J lost 3 bases, with 8 bases between them. The length of the CDR3 is 12 residues. Germline values: CDR1 SGHRS, CDR2 YFSETQ. As DNA, the CDR3 is TGCGCCAGCAGCCCCGAGGGCTACGAGCAGTACTTC. This encodes CASSPEGYEQYF.

The chain's CDR3 is CASSTSVGETQYF. The CDR3 region has the DNA TGTGCCAGTAGTACTTCCGTGGGGGAGACCCAGTACTTC. The chain joins TRBV19 to TRBJ2-5, with D unresolved. In germline, CDR1 is LNHDA, CDR2 SQIVND (reference sequence). This CDR3 comprises 13 residues. The ends were cut back, 4 bases at V and 5 bases at J, with 11 bases in the middle.

The gene calls are TRBV4-1 and TRBJ2-3, with 8 bases lining up with TRBD2. J lost 6 bases, V lost 1 base, and 12 bases had no gene match. Per germline, CDR1 MGHRA and CDR2 YSYEKL. The CDR3 runs 17 residues. In DNA, the CDR3 is TGCGCCAGCAGCCAAGGAGGAGCGGGAGACCCCCTGGATACGCAGTATTTT. Protein product: CASSQGGAGDPLDTQYF.

The chain carries TRBV9 and TRBJ2-7; 8 nucleotides align to TRBD2. This CDR3 is 14 amino acids long. Germline loops: CDR1 SGDLS, CDR2 YYNGEE. V shed 2 bases, J shed 7 bases, and the junction held 8 bases outside the gene matches. CDR3 region: CASSVESGGLEQYF. In DNA, the CDR3 is TGTGCCAGCAGCGTGGAGTCGGGGGGGCTGGAGCAGTACTTC.

Remarks on this clone: Being one base from a much bigger clone, this may be a read error. This CDR3 is also generated by other DNA sequences in the sample. The V and J genes are TRBV6-1 and TRBJ2-6; 7 bases are a match to TRBD1. Trimming took 4 bases from V and 2 from J; bases not matched to a gene: 2. There are 15 residues in the CDR3. The germline V gene encodes CDR1 MNHNS and CDR2 SASEGT. CDR3 nucleotides: TGTGCCAGCAGTGGAGGGGGCGCTGGGGCCAACGTCCTGACTTTC. The encoded protein is CASSGGGAGANVLTF.

This clone appeared once. The CDR3 region has the DNA TGTGCCACCAGCAGAGTTCAAGGTCAGCCCCAGCATTTT. This gives the protein CATSRVQGQPQHF. V and J are TRBV15 and TRBJ1-5; D gene unclear. This CDR3 spans 13 amino acids. Germline assignment: CDR1 LNHNV and CDR2 YYDKDF (reference sequence). The germline V and J ends were trimmed by 1 base and 6 bases, with 7 bases remaining between them.

J is TRBJ1-2 and V is TRBV19; TRBD1 matches at 8 bases. The CDR3 sequence is 14 residues long. Germline assignment: CDR1 LNHDA and CDR2 SQIVND (reference sequence). V lost 5 bases to trimming and J lost 2 bases; unmatched junction nucleotides: 4. CDR3 DNA sequence: TGTGCCAGTAGTGTTGGACAGGGAAACTATGGCTACACCTTC. It is translated as CASSVGQGNYGYTF.

Here the CDR3 reads CASSQDPPHGSGNQPQHF. In DNA, the CDR3 is TGCGCCAGCAGCCAAGATCCCCCACATGGGAGCGGCAATCAGCCCCAGCATTTT. The chain carries TRBV4-3 and TRBJ1-5; D is unresolved. CDR1 is LGHNA, CDR2 YSLEER, per germline. This CDR3 is 18 amino acids long. V was shortened by 0 bases and J by 2 bases, with 17 bases between the two germline ends.

Concerning this clone itself: One end of the junction is discordant with germline, which a read error may explain. This chain's CDR3 is CASSYTTGQGFSGNTIYF. CDR3 sequence (DNA): TGTGCCAGCAGCTATACCACTGGACAGGGCTTCTCTGGCAACACCATATATTTT. The chain combines TRBV7-8 with TRBJ1-3, with TRBD1 matching over 8 bases. Looked up from germline, CDR1 is SGHVS and CDR2 is FQNEAQ. The CDR3 consists of 18 residues.

The chain employs TRBV28 and TRBJ2-5; D is possibly TRBD1 (6 bases). The CDR3 sequence is 15 residues long. Trimming left V 8 bases short and J 4 bases short, with 20 bases between. Germline CDR1 MDHEN, CDR2 SYDVKM. The CDR3 region is CASGTPGQGGETQYF. CDR3 sequence (DNA): TGTGCCAGCGGGACGCCGGGACAAGGGGGAGAGACCCAGTACTTC.

The V call is TRBV4-1, the J call TRBJ2-1; 12 nucleotides match TRBD2. J was trimmed by 3 bases and V by 4 bases; bases with no gene match: 7. The CDR3 is made up of 17 amino acids. CDR1 is MGHRA, CDR2 YSYEKL, per germline. CDR3 DNA sequence: TGCGCCAGCAGCCTCCTCCGGACTAGCGGGAACTACAATGAGCAGTTCTTC. Residues: CASSLLRTSGNYNEQFF.